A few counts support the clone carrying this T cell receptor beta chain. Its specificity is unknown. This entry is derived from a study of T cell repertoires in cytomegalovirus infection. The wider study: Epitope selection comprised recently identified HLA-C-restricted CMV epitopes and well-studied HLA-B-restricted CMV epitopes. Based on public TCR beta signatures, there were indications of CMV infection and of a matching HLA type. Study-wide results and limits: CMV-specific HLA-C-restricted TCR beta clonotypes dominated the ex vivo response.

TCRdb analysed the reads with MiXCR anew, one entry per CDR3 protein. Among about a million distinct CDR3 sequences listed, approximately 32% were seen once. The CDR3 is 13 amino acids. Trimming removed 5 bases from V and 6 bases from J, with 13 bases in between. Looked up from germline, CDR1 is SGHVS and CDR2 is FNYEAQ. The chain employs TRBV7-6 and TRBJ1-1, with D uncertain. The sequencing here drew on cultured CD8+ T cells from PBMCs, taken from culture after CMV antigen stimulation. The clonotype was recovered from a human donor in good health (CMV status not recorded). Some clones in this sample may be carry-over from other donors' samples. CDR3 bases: TGTGCCAGCAGCCTGCATTTAGGGCCTGAAGCTTTCTTT. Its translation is CASSLHLGPEAFF.